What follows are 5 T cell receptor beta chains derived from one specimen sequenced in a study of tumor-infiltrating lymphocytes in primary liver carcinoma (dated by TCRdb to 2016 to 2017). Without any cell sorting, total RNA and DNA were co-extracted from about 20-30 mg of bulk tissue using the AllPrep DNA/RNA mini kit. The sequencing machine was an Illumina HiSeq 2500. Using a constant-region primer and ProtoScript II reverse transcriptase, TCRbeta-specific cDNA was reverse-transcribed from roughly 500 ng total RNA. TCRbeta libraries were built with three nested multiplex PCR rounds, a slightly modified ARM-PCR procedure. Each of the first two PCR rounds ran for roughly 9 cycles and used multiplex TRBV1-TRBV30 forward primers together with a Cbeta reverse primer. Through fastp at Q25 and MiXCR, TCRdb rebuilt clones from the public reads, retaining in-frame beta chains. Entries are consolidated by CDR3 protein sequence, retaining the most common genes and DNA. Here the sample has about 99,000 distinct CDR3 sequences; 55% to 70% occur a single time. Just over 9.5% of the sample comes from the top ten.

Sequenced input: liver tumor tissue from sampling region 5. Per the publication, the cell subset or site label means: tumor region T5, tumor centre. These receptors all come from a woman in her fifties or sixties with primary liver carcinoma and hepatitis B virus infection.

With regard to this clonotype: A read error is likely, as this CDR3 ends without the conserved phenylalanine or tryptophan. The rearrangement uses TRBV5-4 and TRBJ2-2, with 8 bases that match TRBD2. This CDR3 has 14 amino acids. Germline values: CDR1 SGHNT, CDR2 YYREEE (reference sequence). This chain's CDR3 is CVSSGGQNTGELFL. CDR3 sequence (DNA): TGTGTCAGCAGCGGGGGACAGAACACCGGGGAGCTGTTTTTA.

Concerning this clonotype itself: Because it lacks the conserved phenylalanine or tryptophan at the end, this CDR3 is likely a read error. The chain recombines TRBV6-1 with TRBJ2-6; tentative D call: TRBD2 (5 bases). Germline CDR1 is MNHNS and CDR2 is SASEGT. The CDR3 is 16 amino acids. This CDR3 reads CASTRTFPSGANVLTS. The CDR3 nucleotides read TGCGCCAGCACTAGGACCTTCCCCTCTGGGGCCAACGTCCTGACTTCC.

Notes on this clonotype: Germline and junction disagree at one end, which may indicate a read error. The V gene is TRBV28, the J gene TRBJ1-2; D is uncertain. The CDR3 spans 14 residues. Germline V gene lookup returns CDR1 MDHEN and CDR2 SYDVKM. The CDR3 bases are TGTGCCAGCAGTTTATACACACAAGGCTATAGCTACACCTTC. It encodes CASSLYTQGYSYTF.

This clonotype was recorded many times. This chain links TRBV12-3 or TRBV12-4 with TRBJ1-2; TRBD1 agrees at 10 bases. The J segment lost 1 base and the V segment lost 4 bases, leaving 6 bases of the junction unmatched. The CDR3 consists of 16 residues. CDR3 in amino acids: CASSSGQGTGNYGYTF. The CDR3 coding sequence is TGTGCCAGCAGTTCGGGACAGGGGACGGGTAACTATGGCTACACCTTC.

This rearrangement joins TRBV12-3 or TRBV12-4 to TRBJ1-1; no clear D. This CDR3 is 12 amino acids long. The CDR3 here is CVSSLRSGEAFF. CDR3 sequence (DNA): TGTGTCAGTAGTTTACGATCGGGTGAAGCTTTCTTT.